The rows below give T cell receptor beta chains drawn from one sample of a study of blood T cell repertoires in COVID-19. Data came from immunoSEQ multiplex PCR; TCRdb stores just in-frame clones and leaves some out. The sample comprises over 250,000 clones, about 90% of which are singletons, and approximately 2% rests with the top ten. Input material: PBMCs or T cells enriched from blood (not recorded which). Receptors were obtained from an older woman who had recovered from COVID-19. The CDR3 runs from the conserved cysteine through the conserved F or W. Expanded clones are given a class, and other clones once, few, many or no size at all.

CDR3 length,V gene,J gene,clone size,CDR3 protein
14,TRBV3-1/TRBV3-2,TRBJ2-5,NA,CASSHGQGQETQYF
12,TRBV6-5,TRBJ2-7,NA,CASSLQGLEQYF
15,TRBV30,TRBJ1-4,NA,CAQTLNRASNEKLFF
13,TRBV11-3,TRBJ2-1,NA,CASSLLAGYEQFF
16,TRBV27,TRBJ1-6,NA,CASSSRRRDRAAQVHF
14,TRBV5-5,TRBJ1-2,few,CASSLTGDPYGYTF
12,TRBV28,TRBJ2-7,few,CASQDSSYEQYF
13,TRBV30,TRBJ2-7,many,CAWSVGRYYEQYF
16,TRBV7-9,TRBJ2-1,NA,CASSFSPAGSHNEQFF
14,TRBV2,TRBJ2-1,NA,CASMRVLAYNEQFF
13,TRBV28,TRBJ2-1,NA,CASSFLAENEQFF
12,TRBV29-1,TRBJ1-5,NA,CSVGRDNQPQHF
12,TRBV29-1,TRBJ1-6,NA,CSVGAYNSPLHF
13,TRBV19,TRBJ2-3,NA,CASIGGRTDTQYF
15,TRBV7-9,TRBJ1-6,NA,CASSLKAGHGSPLHF
14,TRBV30,TRBJ1-1,NA,CAWRGQGRDTEAFF
16,TRBV5-1,TRBJ2-5,NA,CASSLSASGGKETQYF
14,TRBV2,TRBJ2-5,once,CASWDRVGGETQYF
14,TRBV3-1/TRBV3-2,TRBJ2-5,once,CASSQYRLQETQYF
15,TRBV7-3,TRBJ2-1,NA,CASSSGTGNYNEQFF
16,TRBV3-1/TRBV3-2,TRBJ2-2,once,CASSQVYEGGSGELFF
13,TRBV10-3,TRBJ1-1,NA,CAIRGTGFPEAFF
16,TRBV28,TRBJ1-2,NA,CASSLVGTGVDYGYTF
15,TRBV5-4,TRBJ1-4,NA,CASSRGGATNEKLFF
15,TRBV11-2,TRBJ2-2,few,CASSKGQENTGELFF
14,TRBV6-5,TRBJ2-7,NA,CASRGFGKPYEQYF
18,TRBV7-2,TRBJ2-6,few,CASSLVGLANSGANVLTF
13,TRBV30,TRBJ1-2,few,CAWSPGFSYGYTF
18,TRBV24-1,TRBJ2-5,NA,CATSDLKRGFLATRTQYF
16,TRBV5-1,TRBJ1-5,once,CASSLGYSDGNQPQHF
13,TRBV18,TRBJ2-5,once,CASSPPSEETQYF
16,TRBV28,TRBJ1-2,NA,CASSDTPGQGASGYTF
13,TRBV10-1,TRBJ1-5,NA,CASSEDNNQPQHF
16,TRBV7-3,TRBJ2-2,NA,CASSSKGLAGTGELFF
13,TRBV6-5,TRBJ2-7,NA,CASTMTANYEQYF
12,TRBV28,TRBJ1-6,NA,CASSSGGSPLHF
13,TRBV3-1/TRBV3-2,TRBJ2-7,NA,CASSPGQDYEQYF
16,TRBV6-4,TRBJ1-1,NA,CASRLTGQGRWGEAFF
14,TRBV7-6,TRBJ2-1,NA,CASSGQGSVSEQFF
12,TRBV11-1,TRBJ2-7,NA,CASSWTGREQYF
12,TRBV24-1,TRBJ2-7,NA,CATSTPFGEQYF
17,TRBV25-1,TRBJ2-2,NA,CASSERRSGRAPGELFF
14,TRBV21-1,TRBJ2-7,NA,CASSKVTSNYEQYF
15,TRBV6-6,TRBJ1-1,NA,CASSWGTGGTPEAFF
16,TRBV7-9,TRBJ1-3,NA,CASSSSTQFSGNTIYF
16,TRBV30,TRBJ1-2,NA,CAWSAGQVGLYYGYTF
15,TRBV3-1/TRBV3-2,TRBJ1-1,NA,CASSQSGAPAAEAFF
14,TRBV7-9,TRBJ1-1,NA,CASSEQGRDTEAFF
14,TRBV7-3,TRBJ1-6,few,CASSLDGVNSPLHF
15,TRBV28,TRBJ1-2,NA,CASSPGTDALYGYTF
14,TRBV27,TRBJ2-2,NA,CASSRRGGTGELFF